Listed below are T cell receptor beta chains from one sample, sequenced in a study of vaccination and CD4 T cells after COVID-19. A single record per CDR3 protein comes from TCRdb applying MiXCR to the PCR reads. The sample gives some 19,000 distinct CDR3 sequences, 45% to 60% of which show up once; 5.5% to 7% is in the top ten. These receptors are not linked to any known antigen. The sequencing sample was made of CD4+ T cells from blood, cultured in vitro. The receptor source for this set is a human donor who had recovered from COVID-19. The CDR3 runs from the conserved cysteine through the conserved F or W. Each record gives: D gene, clone size, J gene, V gene, CDR3 protein, CDR3 DNA. The D gene is left open where the match is weak. Size is omitted from some rows. Given values are once, few, many or a class for expanded clones.

>.|.|TRBJ1-6|TRBV19
CASRRLSSYNSPLHF
TGTGCCAGTAGGAGGCTCAGCTCCTATAATTCACCCCTCCACTTT
>TRBD1|few|TRBJ1-2|TRBV7-2
CASSLEGGRGYTF
TGTGCCAGCAGCTTAGAAGGGGGCCGGGGCTACACCTTC
>TRBD1|.|TRBJ2-1|TRBV30
CAWGTQGVTFF
TGTGCCTGGGGTACACAGGGGGTTACGTTCTTC
>.|.|TRBJ1-2|TRBV20-1
CSATATQAGTGYTF
TGCAGTGCTACCGCGACTCAGGCGGGTACCGGCTACACCTTC
>TRBD2|.|TRBJ2-7|TRBV20-1
CSARATSGRDEQYF
TGCAGTGCTAGGGCCACTAGCGGGCGCGACGAGCAGTACTTC
>.|few|TRBJ1-1|TRBV27
CAIGRKTEAFF
TGTGCCATAGGGCGGAAAACTGAAGCTTTCTTT
>.|.|TRBJ1-1|TRBV18
CASSPEQAGEAFF
TGTGCCAGCTCACCGGAGCAGGCCGGTGAAGCTTTCTTT
>.|.|TRBJ2-1|TRBV11-2
CASSLISTPPNEQFF
TGTGCCAGCAGCTTAATTAGCACTCCCCCCAATGAGCAGTTCTTC
>.|.|TRBJ1-5|TRBV12-3/TRBV12-4
CASSFRDRNQPQHF
TGTGCCAGCAGTTTCCGGGACCGCAATCAGCCCCAGCATTTT
>.|large|TRBJ1-1|TRBV5-1
CASSKSGPNTEAFF
TGCGCCAGCAGCAAGAGCGGGCCGAACACTGAAGCTTTCTTT
>TRBD1|.|TRBJ2-1|TRBV18
CASSPPQGAWKNNEQFF
TGTGCCAGCTCACCACCCCAGGGGGCCTGGAAAAACAATGAGCAGTTCTTC
>.|.|TRBJ2-5|TRBV11-2
CASSPSASQETQYF
TGTGCCAGCAGCCCGAGCGCCTCTCAAGAGACCCAGTACTTC
>TRBD1|.|TRBJ1-5|TRBV18
CASSPAGQGNQPQHF
TGTGCCAGCTCACCGGCAGGACAGGGGAATCAGCCCCAGCATTTT
>.|few|TRBJ1-1|TRBV11-3
CASSSARVSEAFF
TGTGCCAGCAGCTCGGCAAGGGTTTCCGAAGCTTTCTTT
>TRBD2|.|TRBJ2-3|TRBV10-1
CASSSVAGGFTDTQYF
TGCGCCAGCAGTTCGGTAGCGGGAGGCTTCACAGATACGCAGTATTTT
>TRBD2|.|TRBJ2-5|TRBV28
CASSPTSGTETQYF
TGTGCCAGCAGTCCGACTAGCGGGACAGAGACCCAGTACTTC
>.|.|TRBJ1-2|TRBV28
CAIPSYSTTNRVNYGYTF
TGTGCCATCCCCAGCTACTCCACGACTAACAGGGTAAACTATGGCTACACCTTC
>.|once|TRBJ2-3|TRBV7-2
CASSAFTDTQYF
TGTGCCAGCAGCGCCTTCACAGATACGCAGTATTTT
>.|.|TRBJ1-3|TRBV30
CAWSKAGSYSLSGNTIYF
TGTGCCTGGAGTAAGGCAGGGTCTTACTCCCTCTCTGGAAACACCATATATTTT
>.|.|TRBJ2-7|TRBV27
CASRTGYEQYF
TGTGCCAGCAGGACAGGTTACGAGCAGTACTTC
>TRBD1|.|TRBJ1-1|TRBV20-1
CSARAQGRTEAFF
TGCAGTGCCAGGGCACAGGGGCGAACTGAAGCTTTCTTT
>TRBD1|once|TRBJ1-2|TRBV24-1
CATSDIGQGVYGYTF
TGTGCCACCAGTGATATTGGACAGGGCGTATATGGCTACACCTTC
>.|few|TRBJ2-5|TRBV7-6
CASSLGGWGRLAKETQYF
TGTGCCAGCAGCTTAGGGGGATGGGGGCGGCTGGCCAAAGAGACCCAGTACTTC
>.|.|TRBJ1-5|TRBV12-5
CASGDTVNNQPQHF
TGTGCTAGTGGAGACACGGTAAACAATCAGCCCCAGCATTTT
>.|few|TRBJ1-6|TRBV6-2/TRBV6-3
CASSRGGSSYNSPLHF
TGTGCCAGCAGCCGGGGTGGGAGCTCCTATAATTCACCCCTCCACTTT
>TRBD2|few|TRBJ2-2|TRBV5-1
CASSPTSGRAGELFF
TGCGCCAGCAGCCCGACTAGCGGGAGGGCCGGGGAGCTGTTTTTT
>.|.|TRBJ2-3|TRBV25-1
CASSPMGTDTQYF
TGTGCCAGCAGCCCCATGGGGACAGATACGCAGTATTTT
>.|once|TRBJ1-1|TRBV5-1
CASSYGQINTEAFF
TGCGCCAGCAGCTATGGACAGATAAACACTGAAGCTTTCTTT
>.|once|TRBJ1-2|TRBV12-3/TRBV12-4
CASSPGSGGYGYTF
TGTGCCAGCAGCCCCGGGTCGGGGGGCTATGGCTACACCTTC
>TRBD1|.|TRBJ2-5|TRBV5-1
CASSAGQGETQYF
TGCGCCAGCAGCGCCGGACAGGGAGAGACCCAGTACTTC
>TRBD1|.|TRBJ2-3|TRBV30
CAWSTGTETDTQYF
TGTGCCTGGAGTACCGGGACAGAGACAGATACGCAGTATTTT
>TRBD1|.|TRBJ1-1|TRBV19
CASSTRQGLDTEAFF
TGTGCCAGTAGTACTCGACAGGGATTGGACACTGAAGCTTTCTTT
>.|few|TRBJ1-4|TRBV6-1
CASSHPQGSNDEKLFF
TGTGCCAGCAGCCACCCCCAGGGGAGCAACGATGAAAAACTGTTTTTT
>.|few|TRBJ1-2|TRBV10-3
CAISEPGRDRTF
TGTGCCATCAGTGAACCCGGTCGAGACAGGACCTTC
>TRBD1|once|TRBJ1-1|TRBV29-1
CSVRTGGAEAFF
TGCAGCGTGCGGACAGGGGGAGCTGAAGCTTTCTTT
>TRBD1|.|TRBJ1-2|TRBV27
CASSPNPTGNNYGYTF
TGTGCCAGCAGCCCCAATCCGACAGGGAACAACTATGGCTACACCTTC
>TRBD1|few|TRBJ1-4|TRBV20-1
CSASEVGGTGFEKLFF
TGCAGTGCTAGTGAGGTTGGAGGGACAGGGTTTGAAAAACTGTTTTTT
>.|.|TRBJ1-5|TRBV6-2/TRBV6-3
CASSPGHENQPQHF
TGTGCCAGCAGCCCCGGACACGAGAATCAGCCCCAGCATTTT
>.|few|TRBJ2-2|TRBV27
CASSFAGYTGELFF
TGTGCCAGCAGTTTTGCTGGGTACACCGGGGAGCTGTTTTTT
>TRBD1|few|TRBJ1-6|TRBV7-2
CASSPGTGSSPLHF
TGTGCCAGCAGCCCAGGGACAGGCAGTTCACCCCTCCACTTT